This record looks at one T cell receptor (beta chain) sequence and its context. Its antigen is unidentified. This was the immunoSEQ v3 assay. Sequencing depth was around 2.2 million read pairs for survey level, about 5-6 million for deep. The protocol was immunoSEQ multiplex PCR, while the TCRdb copy is restricted to in-frame clones and leaves out a portion. The table has 25,000 to 30,000 clones, 72% seen once; the top ten hold 6.5% to 8%. This record comes from a study of TIL therapy for anti-PD-1-resistant metastatic lung cancer. Overall study: Median tumor PD-L1 proportion score was 5% to 7%. Study-wide points: Patients were highly selected, enriched for treatment-naive, never-smoker and oncogene-addicted cases.

The CDR3 has 16 amino acids. V lost 0 bases to trimming and J lost 7 bases, with 13 bases between them. Germline V CDR1 and CDR2: MNHEY, SVGAGI. Time point meaning: pre-treatment sample, taken before nivolumab and TIL therapy. The tumor samples were excised metastases, mostly pleural nodules or supraclavicular lymph nodes. Patients then received nivolumab; progressors got lymphodepletion, TIL and IL-2. The specimen was tumor tissue, collected at baseline. The chain couples TRBV6-5 to TRBJ1-6; D is undetermined. This sequence originates from a person between 30 and 80 years old with non-small cell lung cancer. CDR3 in amino acids: CASSYSVRYPNSPLHF. CDR3 bases: TGTGCCAGCAGTTACTCGGTGAGGTATCCAAATTCACCCCTCCACTTT.